These 32 T cell receptor beta chains came from one sample sequenced in a study of patients and donors after allogeneic stem cell transplantation. TCRdb re-analysed the RT-PCR reads in MiXCR, keeping a single row per CDR3 protein. The sample carries about a million distinct CDR3 sequences, 15% to 20% recorded once. Material for sequencing was blood, either unsorted or a sorted T cell fraction (not recorded which). Receptors originate from a human donor who was either an allogeneic HSCT recipient or a stem cell or donor lymphocyte infusion donor (not recorded which). It is not recorded whose cells these are; they may come from a transplant donor.

In this sample, this clonotype turned up once. Relative to the germline gene, one junction end is altered; a read error may explain this. The rearrangement joins TRBV11-3 to TRBJ2-1, with D possibly being TRBD2 (6 bases). CDR1 and CDR2 (germline): SGHNT, YENEEA. CDR3 length: 16 amino acids. The CDR3 loop reads CASSLDVGGLSNEHFF. The CDR3 nucleotides read TGTGCCAGCAGCTTAGATGTGGGAGGACTTTCCAATGAGCATTTCTTC.

The V gene is TRBV2, the J gene TRBJ2-3, with 8 bases matching TRBD2. CDR1 is SNHLY and CDR2 is FYNNEI in the germline V gene. V shed 2 bases, J shed 1 base, and the junction held 5 bases outside the gene matches. This CDR3 region has 16 residues. The CDR3 coding sequence is TGTGCCAGCAGTGAATTCGGGAGGGGGGGCACAGATACGCAGTATTTT. Protein sequence: CASSEFGRGGTDTQYF.

The chain links TRBV15 to TRBJ2-3; 7 positions agree with TRBD2. The CDR3 is 15 residues long. J lost 3 bases, V lost 4 bases, and 7 bases had no gene match. Germline V gives CDR1 LNHNV, CDR2 YYDKDF (reference sequence). CDR3 in DNA: TGTGCCACCAGCATACGCGGGAGTAGAACAGATACGCAGTATTTT. This gives the protein CATSIRGSRTDTQYF.

This clonotype was counted between two and nine times. This rearrangement joins TRBV7-2 to TRBJ2-3, with D possibly being TRBD2 (5 bases). Trimming removed 1 base at V and 3 bases at J, with 17 bases between. The CDR3 contains 17 residues. CDR1 and CDR2 from the germline V gene are SGHTA and FQGNSA. CDR3 coding DNA: TGTGCCAGCAGCTTAGGAGACTACGCGGATGGGACAGATACGCAGTATTTT. This gives the protein CASSLGDYADGTDTQYF. Together with reference TRBV7-2 and TRBJ2-3, the CDR3 gives the full variable domain: GAGVSQSPSNKVTEKGKDVELRCDPISGHTALYWYRQSLGQGLEFLIYFQGNSAPDKSGLPSDRFSAERTGGSVSTLTIQRTQQEDSAVYLCASSLGDYADGTDTQYFGPGTRLTVL.

This chain links TRBV28 with TRBJ2-6, with a tentative D call TRBD2 (6 bases). V was shortened by 3 bases and J by 3 bases, with 12 bases between the two germline ends. The germline gives CDR1 MDHEN, CDR2 SYDVKM. The CDR3 sequence is 16 residues long. DNA of the CDR3: TGTGCCAGCAGTTTTGGGGGGTTAGGTGGGGCCAACGTCCTGACTTTC. Translating it yields CASSFGGLGGANVLTF. The full variable domain, in which reference TRBV28 and TRBJ2-6 provide the parts outside the CDR3, is DVKVTQSSRYLVKRTGEKVFLECVQDMDHENMFWYRQDPGLGLRLIYFSYDVKMKEKGDIPEGYSVSREKKERFSLILESASTNQTSMYLCASSFGGLGGANVLTFGAGSRLTVL.

This clonotype was seen only once. The chain joins TRBV5-1 to TRBJ2-3; weak D call: TRBD2 (7 bases). Trimming took 3 bases from V and 3 from J, leaving 14 bases between them. The CDR3 consists of 15 residues. Per the germline V gene, CDR1 is SGHRS and CDR2 is YFSETQ. CDR3 bases: TGCGCCAGCAGCTCGGAGGGGGGGCTGACAGATACGCAGTATTTT. Its protein product is CASSSEGGLTDTQYF.

The chain combines TRBV12-3 or TRBV12-4 with TRBJ1-1; D possibly corresponds to TRBD1 (5 bases). The CDR3 sequence is 13 residues long. The V and J ends lost 2 bases and 6 bases respectively, with 10 bases between them. CDR3 coding DNA: TGTGCCAGCAGTTTACTCAGGGTCTCTGAAGCTTTCTTT. Amino acid sequence: CASSLLRVSEAFF.

A few counts support this clonotype. This sequence joins TRBV9 and TRBJ2-1; D is undetermined. This CDR3 contains 15 residues. The V and J ends lost 0 bases and 6 bases respectively, with 13 bases between them. Looked up from germline, CDR1 is SGDLS and CDR2 is YYNGEE. CDR3 amino acids: CASSVEARRSNEQFF. CDR3 DNA sequence: TGTGCCAGCAGCGTAGAGGCCAGGAGAAGCAATGAGCAGTTCTTC.

The chain uses TRBV6-2 or TRBV6-3 and TRBJ1-5; D is uncertain. The ends were cut back, 10 bases at V and 6 bases at J, with 10 bases in the middle. The germline V gene has CDR1 MNHEY and CDR2 SVGEGT. This CDR3 has 11 residues. CDR3: CAIGAGQPQHF. The CDR3 DNA is TGTGCCATAGGAGCCGGTCAGCCCCAGCATTTT.

V is TRBV27 and J is TRBJ1-2; 8 nucleotides line up with TRBD1. V lost 4 bases to trimming and J lost 5 bases; unmatched junction nucleotides: 9. The CDR3 runs 15 residues. Germline V lookup: CDR1 MNHEY, CDR2 SMNVEV (reference sequence). CDR3 sequence reads: CASSSRTGREYGYTF. In nucleotides, the CDR3 is TGTGCCAGCAGTTCCAGGACAGGGAGGGAGTATGGCTACACCTTC.

The V and J genes are TRBV5-1 and TRBJ2-1; D ambiguous. This CDR3 is 13 amino acids long. CDR1 is SGHRS, CDR2 YFSETQ, per germline. V was pared by 0 bases and J by 7 bases, with 8 bases between. The DNA for the CDR3 is TGCGCCAGCAGCTTGGTAGGGTTAAATGAGCAGTTCTTC. This codes for CASSLVGLNEQFF.

V usage is TRBV9 and J usage is TRBJ2-1; 8 bases fit TRBD2. CDR3 length equals 15 residues. V was clipped by 4 bases and J by 2 bases; unmatched bases: 5. CDR1 is SGDLS and CDR2 is YYNGEE in the germline V gene. CDR3 sequence reads: CASSLREGTYNEQFF. CDR3 coding DNA: TGTGCCAGCAGCCTCCGGGAGGGGACCTACAATGAGCAGTTCTTC.

The chain uses TRBV20-1 and TRBJ1-1; D unclear. Germline lookup yields CDR1 DFQATT and CDR2 SNEGSKA (reference sequence). Trimming cost V 2 bases and J 6 bases, with 13 bases left between them. The CDR3 totals 13 residues. DNA of the CDR3: TGCAGTGCTAGAACGGCAGAGTATTCTGAAGCTTTCTTT. As protein: CSARTAEYSEAFF.

The genes are TRBV12-3 or TRBV12-4 and TRBJ2-7; D remains unclear. The CDR3 totals 13 residues. The V end was cut by 3 bases, the J end by 3 bases, with 9 bases between. CDR3 in amino acids: CASSFSLNYEQYF. The DNA of the CDR3 is TGTGCCAGCAGTTTCTCCCTCAACTACGAGCAGTACTTC.

The rearrangement joins TRBV7-2 to TRBJ2-1, with TRBD1 as a possible D gene (5 bases). This CDR3 contains 13 residues. V was cut by 1 base and J by 9 bases, with 10 bases left in between. Germline assignment: CDR1 SGHTA and CDR2 FQGNSA. CDR3 in DNA: TGTGCCAGCAGCTTAGTAGGGGTTCCTGAGCAGTTCTTC. Residues: CASSLVGVPEQFF.

V and J are TRBV5-1 and TRBJ2-3; the match to TRBD2 covers 10 bases. V trimming: 7 bases; J trimming: 1 base; junction bases outside the gene matches: 6. CDR3 size: 15 residues. Germline-derived CDR1 and CDR2 are SGHRS and YFSETQ. CDR3 nucleotide sequence: TGCGCCAGCGCCAGCGGGGGGGCGGGCACAGATACGCAGTATTTT. It translates to CASASGGAGTDTQYF.

The chain recombines TRBV25-1 with TRBJ2-1, with D possibly being TRBD1 (5 bases). The length of the CDR3 is 16 residues. V lost 1 base, J lost 6 bases, and 16 bases lay in between. Germline V gene lookup returns CDR1 MGHDK and CDR2 SYGVNS. The CDR3 loop is CASSESSRGRRNEQFF. CDR3 sequence (DNA): TGTGCCAGCAGTGAATCTAGTAGGGGTCGGCGCAATGAGCAGTTCTTC. Variable domain in full (rest from reference TRBV25-1 and TRBJ2-1): EADIYQTPRYLVIGTGKKITLECSQTMGHDKMYWYQQDPGMELHLIHYSYGVNSTEKGDLSSESTVSRIRTEHFPLTLESARPSHTSQYLCASSESSRGRRNEQFFGPGTRLTVL.

The chain links TRBV9 to TRBJ2-7, with D possibly matching TRBD1 (6 bases). V was clipped by 0 bases and J by 6 bases, with 10 bases between them. Per germline, CDR1 SGDLS and CDR2 YYNGEE. The length of the CDR3 is 13 residues. The chain's CDR3 is CASSVVRGSEQYF. CDR3 coding DNA: TGTGCCAGCAGCGTAGTAAGGGGGAGCGAGCAGTACTTC.

The table lists this clonotype with many counts. The V and J genes are TRBV20-1 and TRBJ2-1; 7 bases map to TRBD1. V was clipped by 3 bases and J by 2 bases; unmatched bases: 4. This CDR3 comprises 14 residues. Looked up from germline, CDR1 is DFQATT and CDR2 is SNEGSKA (reference sequence). The chain's CDR3 is CSASTGAAYNEQFF. CDR3 sequence (DNA): TGCAGTGCTAGCACAGGGGCGGCCTACAATGAGCAGTTCTTC.

This clonotype was seen a few times. The chain uses TRBV4-3 and TRBJ2-2; D might be TRBD1 or TRBD2, each matching 5 bases. Germline CDR1 is LGHNA and CDR2 is YSLEER. V lost 0 bases and J 7 bases, leaving 12 bases between the germline ends. The CDR3 extends over 15 amino acids. The CDR3 sequence: CASSQDRAGGGELFF. CDR3 DNA: TGCGCCAGCAGCCAAGACAGGGCCGGAGGCGGGGAGCTGTTTTTT.

The sample holds a few counts of this clonotype. The chain carries TRBV20-1 and TRBJ2-1; D is undetermined. Germline CDR1 reads DFQATT; CDR2 reads SNEGSKA (reference sequence). This CDR3 is 14 amino acids long. The germline V and J ends were trimmed by 3 bases and 7 bases, with 16 bases remaining between them. The CDR3 here is CSARLVTVQNEQFF. CDR3 bases: TGCAGTGCTAGGTTAGTGACGGTCCAGAATGAGCAGTTCTTC.

The chain uses TRBV7-9 and TRBJ2-5; D not certain. Deletions cut 1 base from V and 1 base from J, with 10 bases between. CDR3 length: 15 amino acids. The germline CDR1 and CDR2 sequences are SEHNR and FQNEAQ (reference sequence). The chain's CDR3 is CASSLEFQAQETQYF. The DNA of the CDR3 is TGTGCCAGCAGCTTAGAATTCCAGGCCCAAGAGACCCAGTACTTC.

This clonotype has a count of ten or more. V and J are TRBV10-3 and TRBJ1-5; tentatively, D is TRBD1 (6 bases). Trimming took 5 bases from V and 0 from J, leaving 8 bases between them. The CDR3 length is 14 residues. Germline values: CDR1 ENHRY, CDR2 SYGVKD. The CDR3 DNA sequence: TGTGCCATCAGTAAGGGGGATAGCAATCAGCCCCAGCATTTT. Amino acid sequence: CAISKGDSNQPQHF.

The rearrangement joins TRBV5-1 to TRBJ2-1; 14 nucleotides line up with TRBD2. CDR1 and CDR2 (germline): SGHRS, YFSETQ. The CDR3 is made up of 14 amino acids. Trimming cost V 3 bases and J 9 bases; bases outside gene matches: 2. This chain's CDR3 is CASSSGTSGGEQFF. CDR3 nucleotides: TGCGCCAGCAGCTCTGGGACTAGCGGGGGTGAGCAGTTCTTC.

CDR3 bases: TGTGCCAGCAGTTTAGGATTGGCGGGAGCGGGCAATGAGCAGTTCTTC. Residues: CASSLGLAGAGNEQFF. V usage is TRBV12-3 or TRBV12-4 and J usage is TRBJ2-1, with 7 bases matching TRBD2. The CDR3 has 16 residues. Trimming cost V 1 base and J 6 bases; bases outside gene matches: 9.

This chain joins TRBV5-1 and TRBJ2-5, with D maybe TRBD2 (6 bases). V lost 4 bases and J 5 bases, leaving 12 bases between the germline ends. The germline gives CDR1 SGHRS, CDR2 YFSETQ. CDR3 length: 13 residues. The chain's CDR3 is CASSTAGSETQYF. CDR3 DNA sequence: TGCGCCAGCAGCACAGCGGGTTCGGAGACCCAGTACTTC.

The chain employs TRBV5-1 and TRBJ2-6, with D unclear. In germline, CDR1 is SGHRS, CDR2 YFSETQ. The CDR3 totals 14 residues. V was pared by 0 bases and J by 4 bases, with 5 bases between. The CDR3, as DNA: TGCGCCAGCAGCTTGGACGAGGGGGCCAACGTCCTGACTTTC. This codes for CASSLDEGANVLTF.

The rearrangement uses TRBV5-1 and TRBJ2-7; either TRBD1 or TRBD2 may fit D (5 bases each). The CDR3 has 14 amino acids. Germline values: CDR1 SGHRS, CDR2 YFSETQ. The V gene lost 1 base and the J gene lost 3 bases, with 11 bases spanning the gap. CDR3 amino acids: CASSLRWDGYEQYF. The CDR3 DNA reads TGCGCCAGCAGCTTGAGGTGGGACGGCTACGAGCAGTACTTC.

The rearrangement links TRBV21-1 to TRBJ2-1; the table assigns TRBD2, which was not confirmed against the DNA. TRBV21-1 is listed as a pseudogene. This CDR3 has 18 amino acids. CDR3 in amino acids: CASSKGGKGPCNYNEQFF. CDR3 in DNA: TGTGCCAGCAGCAAAGGGGGGAAAGGGCCTTGCAACTACAATGAGCAGTTCTTC.

This sequence joins TRBV19 and TRBJ2-5; no reliable D call. This CDR3 is 14 amino acids long. Germline V gene data show CDR1 as LNHDA and CDR2 as SQIVND (reference sequence). Trimming cost V 1 base and J 2 bases, with 8 bases left between them. CDR3 amino acids: CASSIGQPQETQYF. CDR3 bases: TGTGCCAGTAGTATAGGACAACCTCAAGAGACCCAGTACTTC.

This clonotype was detected only a few times. The rearrangement uses TRBV29-1 and TRBJ2-1, with 8 bases that match TRBD1. V trimming: 1 base; J trimming: 12 bases; junction bases outside the gene matches: 5. Germline CDR1 and CDR2: SQVTM and ANQGSEA. The CDR3 contains 12 residues. CDR3 region: CSVEADRGRQFF. CDR3 in DNA: TGCAGCGTTGAAGCCGACAGGGGTAGGCAGTTCTTC.

This clonotype was detected only a few times. The chain recombines TRBV5-5 with TRBJ2-5; 14 nucleotides line up with TRBD2. Germline assignment: CDR1 SGHKS and CDR2 YYEKEE (reference sequence). After removal of 4 bases from V and 4 bases from J, the junction contained 6 bases not matched to a gene. This CDR3 is built from 16 residues. The chain's CDR3 is CASSPGLAGARETQYF. For the CDR3, the DNA is TGTGCCAGCAGCCCGGGACTAGCGGGGGCCCGAGAGACCCAGTACTTC.